The 7 T cell receptor beta chains reported below all come from one sample, sequenced in a study of cytomegalovirus exposure and HLA in healthy donors. A multiplex PCR was run with 60 Vbeta primers and 13 Jbeta primers. TCRdb keeps only in-frame clones here, not all; method: immunoSEQ multiplex PCR. This table holds about 73,000 clones, over 70% found once. Material for sequencing was PBMCs. The receptors were gathered from a man in his 70s in good health and CMV-seronegative.

CDR3 in amino acids: CASSSLGEQYF. In DNA form, the CDR3 reads TGTGCCAGCAGCTCTCTCGGCGAGCAGTACTTC. This chain connects TRBV7-9 to TRBJ2-7; D not certain. The germline V gene encodes CDR1 SEHNR and CDR2 FQNEAQ (reference sequence). Deletions cut 4 bases from V and 6 bases from J, with 7 bases between. This CDR3 is built from 11 residues.

This clone was recorded only once. J is TRBJ2-1 and V is TRBV11-2, with D possibly matching TRBD2 (6 bases). The length of the CDR3 is 14 residues. Germline loops: CDR1 SGHAT, CDR2 FQNNGV. V shed 1 base and J shed 4 bases, with 8 bases lying between them. The CDR3 sequence is CASSLAGAYNEQFF. Written as DNA, the CDR3 is TGTGCCAGCAGCTTAGCGGGAGCTTACAATGAGCAGTTCTTC.

This clone was counted a few times. This chain joins TRBV4-1 and TRBJ1-4; 10 nucleotides agree with TRBD1. The V gene's germline CDR1 is MGHRA and CDR2 YSYEKL. The V gene end was trimmed by 4 bases and the J gene end by 2 bases; junction bases not matched to a gene: 4. The CDR3 loop spans 16 amino acids. The CDR3 coding sequence is TGCGCCAGCAGCCGGCCGGGACAGGGGACTAATGAAAAACTGTTTTTT. Protein product: CASSRPGQGTNEKLFF.

Worth noting for this clone: The same CDR3 is also encoded by other DNA sequences in this sample. This chain joins TRBV15 and TRBJ1-2; no clear D. In germline, CDR1 is LNHNV, CDR2 YYDKDF (reference sequence). This CDR3 comprises 13 residues. Trimming pared 0 bases from V and 8 bases from J, leaving 10 bases between. The CDR3 loop is CATSRDRAGGYTF. CDR3 in DNA: TGTGCCACCAGCAGAGATCGTGCGGGGGGCTACACCTTC. The variable domain in full, completed from reference TRBV15 and TRBJ1-2, reads DAMVIQNPRYQVTQFGKPVTLSCSQTLNHNVMYWYQQKSSQAPKLLFHYYDKDFNNEADTPDNFQSRRPNTSFCFLDIRSPGLGDTAMYLCATSRDRAGGYTFGSGTRLTVV.

V gene TRBV28 combines with J gene TRBJ2-7; D is perhaps TRBD2 (6 bases). CDR1 and CDR2 (germline): MDHEN, SYDVKM. The CDR3 is made up of 14 amino acids. V lost 5 bases and J 4 bases, leaving 15 bases between the germline ends. The CDR3 sequence is CASSSGGADYEQYF. DNA for the CDR3: TGTGCCAGCAGTAGCGGCGGGGCGGATTACGAGCAGTACTTC.

This clone has just one count. This chain uses TRBV19 with TRBJ1-2; 7 bases map to TRBD1. V gave up 3 bases and J gave up 7 bases; unmatched junction bases: 5. The CDR3 extends over 13 amino acids. Germline V gives CDR1 LNHDA, CDR2 SQIVND (reference sequence). DNA of the CDR3: TGTGCCAGTAGTATCCGGCGACAGGGTGGCTACACCTTC. Translated: CASSIRRQGGYTF.

The CDR3 spells CASSFGDYEQYF. Written as DNA, the CDR3 is TGTGCCAGCAGCTTCGGGGATTACGAGCAGTACTTC. V and J are TRBV7-9 and TRBJ2-7; weak D call: TRBD2 (5 bases). This CDR3 is built from 12 residues. Between the trimmed V and J ends, which lost 3 bases and 4 bases, there was a span of 7 bases. Germline CDR1 and CDR2: SEHNR and FQNEAQ (reference sequence).